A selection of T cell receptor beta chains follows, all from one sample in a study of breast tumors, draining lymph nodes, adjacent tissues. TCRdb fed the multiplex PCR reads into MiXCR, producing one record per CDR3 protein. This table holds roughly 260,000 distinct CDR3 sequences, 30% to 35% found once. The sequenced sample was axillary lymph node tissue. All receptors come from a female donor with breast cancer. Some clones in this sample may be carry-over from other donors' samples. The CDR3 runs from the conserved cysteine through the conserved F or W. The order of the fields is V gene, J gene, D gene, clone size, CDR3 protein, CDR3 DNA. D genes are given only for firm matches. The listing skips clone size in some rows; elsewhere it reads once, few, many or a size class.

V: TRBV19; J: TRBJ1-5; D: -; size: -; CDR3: CASRDPGMNQPQHF; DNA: TGTGCCAGTAGGGATCCAGGGATGAATCAGCCCCAGCATTTT
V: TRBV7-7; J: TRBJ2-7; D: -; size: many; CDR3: CASSQYPGPNYEQYF; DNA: TGTGCTAGCAGCCAATACCCGGGACCTAACTACGAGCAGTACTTC
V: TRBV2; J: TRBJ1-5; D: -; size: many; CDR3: CASSGSTGPNQPQHF; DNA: TGTGCCAGCAGTGGTTCCACAGGGCCCAATCAGCCCCAGCATTTT
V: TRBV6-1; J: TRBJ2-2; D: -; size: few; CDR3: CASSEGRGANTGELFF; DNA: TGTGCCAGCAGTGAAGGGAGGGGGGCGAACACCGGGGAGCTGTTTTTT
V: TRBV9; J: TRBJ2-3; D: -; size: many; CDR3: CASSVDGTVGGDTQYF; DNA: TGTGCCAGCAGCGTAGACGGGACAGTGGGAGGAGATACGCAGTATTTT
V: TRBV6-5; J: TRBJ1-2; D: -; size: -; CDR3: CASSHGSGDGYTF; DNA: TGTGCCAGCAGTCACGGGTCAGGGGATGGCTACACCTTC
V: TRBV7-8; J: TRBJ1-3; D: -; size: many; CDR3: CASSSPNYREISGNTIYF; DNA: TGTGCCAGCAGCTCCCCAAACTACAGGGAAATTTCTGGAAACACCATATATTTT
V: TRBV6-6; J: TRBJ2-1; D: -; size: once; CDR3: CASSPTLGPEQFF; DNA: TGTGCCAGCAGTCCCACACTAGGACCTGAGCAGTTCTTC
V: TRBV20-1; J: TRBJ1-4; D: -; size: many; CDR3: CSAKRGGQSNEKLFF; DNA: TGCAGTGCTAAACGCGGAGGACAGTCTAATGAAAAACTGTTTTTT
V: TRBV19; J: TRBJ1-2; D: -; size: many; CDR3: CASSIDYPGVYGYTF; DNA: TGTGCCAGTAGTATAGATTATCCGGGGGTCTATGGCTACACCTTC
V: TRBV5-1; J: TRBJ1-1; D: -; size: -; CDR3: CASRPKVNTEAFF; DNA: TGCGCCAGCAGACCCAAAGTGAACACTGAAGCTTTCTTT
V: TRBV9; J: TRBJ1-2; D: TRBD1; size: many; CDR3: CASSVARGLGYGYTF; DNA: TGTGCCAGCAGCGTAGCGAGGGGGCTCGGCTATGGCTACACCTTC
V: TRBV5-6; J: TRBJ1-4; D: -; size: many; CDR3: CASSLPGTTNEKLFF; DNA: TGTGCCAGCAGCTTGCCAGGAACAACTAATGAAAAACTGTTTTTT
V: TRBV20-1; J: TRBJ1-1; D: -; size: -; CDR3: CSASPEWSMNPEAFF; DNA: TGCAGTGCTAGTCCCGAGTGGTCCATGAACCCTGAAGCTTTCTTT
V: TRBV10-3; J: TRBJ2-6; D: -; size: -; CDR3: CAISRDNRVAAGANILTF; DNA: TGTGCCATCAGTCGGGACAACCGAGTCGCGGCAGGGGCCAACATCCTGACTTTC
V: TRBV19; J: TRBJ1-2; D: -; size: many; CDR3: CASSIDRTEGYTF; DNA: TGTGCCAGTAGTATAGATCGGACGGAAGGTTACACCTTC
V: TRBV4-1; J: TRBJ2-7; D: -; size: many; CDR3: CASSQGTDYEQYF; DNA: TGCGCCAGCAGCCAAGGGACAGACTACGAGCAGTACTTC
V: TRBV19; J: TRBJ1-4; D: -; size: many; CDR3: CASSIGGPGEKLFF; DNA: TGTGCCAGTAGTATAGGGGGGCCGGGTGAAAAACTGTTTTTT
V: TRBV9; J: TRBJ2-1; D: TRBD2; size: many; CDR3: CASSGRYGHEQFF; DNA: TGTGCCAGTAGCGGGAGGTATGGACATGAGCAGTTCTTC
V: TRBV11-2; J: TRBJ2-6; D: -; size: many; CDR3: CASSPRAVKGPGANVLTF; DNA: TGTGCCAGCAGCCCCCGGGCCGTTAAGGGACCTGGGGCCAACGTCCTGACTTTC
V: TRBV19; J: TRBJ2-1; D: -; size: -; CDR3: CASSSTPSSYNEQFF; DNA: TGTGCCAGTAGTTCGACTCCCAGCTCCTACAATGAGCAGTTCTTC
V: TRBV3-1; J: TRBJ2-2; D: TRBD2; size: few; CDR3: CASSLQWAPSGYTGELFF; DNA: TGTGCCAGCAGCCTCCAATGGGCGCCTAGCGGATACACCGGGGAGCTGTTTTTT
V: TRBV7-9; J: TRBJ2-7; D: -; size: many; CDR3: CASSLGSVPYEQYF; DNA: TGTGCCAGCAGCTTAGGAAGCGTCCCCTACGAGCAGTACTTC
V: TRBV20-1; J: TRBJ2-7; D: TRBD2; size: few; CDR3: CSASIAGDTYEQYF; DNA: TGCAGTGCTAGTATAGCGGGGGATACCTACGAGCAGTACTTC
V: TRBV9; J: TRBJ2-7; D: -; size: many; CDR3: CASSVGGATYEQYF; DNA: TGTGCCAGCAGCGTAGGGGGAGCCACCTACGAGCAGTACTTC
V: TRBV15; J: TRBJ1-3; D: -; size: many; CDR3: CATSRERAWGNTIYF; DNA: TGTGCCACCAGCAGAGAAAGGGCTTGGGGAAACACCATATATTTT